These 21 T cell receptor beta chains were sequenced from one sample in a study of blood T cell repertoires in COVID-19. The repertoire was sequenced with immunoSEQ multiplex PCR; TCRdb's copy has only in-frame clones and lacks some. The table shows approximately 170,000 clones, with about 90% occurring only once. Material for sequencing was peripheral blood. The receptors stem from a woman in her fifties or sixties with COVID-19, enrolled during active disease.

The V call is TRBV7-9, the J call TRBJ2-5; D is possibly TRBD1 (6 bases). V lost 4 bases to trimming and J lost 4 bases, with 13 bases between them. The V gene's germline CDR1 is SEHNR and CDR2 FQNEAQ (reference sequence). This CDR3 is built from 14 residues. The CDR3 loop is CASSWLQGAETQYF. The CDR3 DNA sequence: TGTGCCAGCAGCTGGTTACAGGGTGCAGAGACCCAGTACTTC.

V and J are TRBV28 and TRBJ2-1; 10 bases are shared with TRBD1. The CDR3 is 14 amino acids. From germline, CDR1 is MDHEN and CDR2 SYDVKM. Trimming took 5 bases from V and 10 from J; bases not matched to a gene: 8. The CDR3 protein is CASSTGTGDWEQFF. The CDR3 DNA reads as TGTGCCAGCAGTACCGGGACAGGGGATTGGGAGCAGTTCTTC.

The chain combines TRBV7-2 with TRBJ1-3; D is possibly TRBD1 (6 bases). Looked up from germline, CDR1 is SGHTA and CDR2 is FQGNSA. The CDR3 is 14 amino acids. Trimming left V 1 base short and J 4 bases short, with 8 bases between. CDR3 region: CASSLGTEGNTIYF. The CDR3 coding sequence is TGTGCCAGCAGCTTAGGGACAGAAGGAAACACCATATATTTT.

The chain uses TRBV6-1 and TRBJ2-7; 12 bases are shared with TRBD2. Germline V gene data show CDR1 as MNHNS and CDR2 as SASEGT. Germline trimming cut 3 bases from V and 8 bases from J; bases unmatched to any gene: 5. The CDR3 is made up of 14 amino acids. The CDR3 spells CASSDTTSGSKQYF. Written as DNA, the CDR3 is TGTGCCAGCAGTGACACGACTAGCGGGAGTAAGCAGTACTTC.

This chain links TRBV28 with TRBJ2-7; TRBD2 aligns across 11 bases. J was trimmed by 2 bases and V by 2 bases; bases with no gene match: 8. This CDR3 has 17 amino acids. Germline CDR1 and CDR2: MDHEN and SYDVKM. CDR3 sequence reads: CASSLGASGRIAYEQYF. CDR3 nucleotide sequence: TGTGCCAGCAGTTTAGGGGCTAGCGGGAGGATTGCCTACGAGCAGTACTTC.

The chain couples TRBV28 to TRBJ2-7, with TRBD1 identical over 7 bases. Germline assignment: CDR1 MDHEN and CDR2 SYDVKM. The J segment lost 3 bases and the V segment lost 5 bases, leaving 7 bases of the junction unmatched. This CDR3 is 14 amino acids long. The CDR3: CASSHDRVVYEQYF. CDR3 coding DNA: TGTGCCAGCAGTCATGACAGGGTTGTCTACGAGCAGTACTTC.

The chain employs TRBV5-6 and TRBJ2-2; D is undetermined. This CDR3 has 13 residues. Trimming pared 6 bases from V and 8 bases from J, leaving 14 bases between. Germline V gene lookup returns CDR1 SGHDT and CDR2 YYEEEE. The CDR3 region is CASTLSLAGELFF. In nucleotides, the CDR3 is TGTGCCAGCACCCTGAGTCTTGCGGGGGAGCTGTTTTTT.

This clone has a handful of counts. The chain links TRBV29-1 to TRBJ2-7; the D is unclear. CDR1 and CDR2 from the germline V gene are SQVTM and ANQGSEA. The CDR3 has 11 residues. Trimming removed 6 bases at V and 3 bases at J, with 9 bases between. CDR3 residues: CSVYSRYEQYF. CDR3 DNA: TGCAGCGTGTACAGCCGCTACGAGCAGTACTTC.

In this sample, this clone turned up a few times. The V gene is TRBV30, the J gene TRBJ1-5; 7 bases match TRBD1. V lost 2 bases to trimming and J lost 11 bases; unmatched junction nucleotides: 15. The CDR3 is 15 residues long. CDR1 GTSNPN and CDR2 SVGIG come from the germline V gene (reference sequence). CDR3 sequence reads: CAWSLGGQSREAQHF. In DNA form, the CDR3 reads TGTGCCTGGAGTTTGGGGGGACAGTCACGCGAGGCCCAGCATTTT.

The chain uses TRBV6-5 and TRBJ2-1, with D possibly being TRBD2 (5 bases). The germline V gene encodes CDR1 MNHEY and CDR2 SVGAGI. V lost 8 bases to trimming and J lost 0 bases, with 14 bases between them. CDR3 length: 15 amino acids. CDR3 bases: TGTGCCAGCGGCCCCAGGACTTACTCCTACAATGAGCAGTTCTTC. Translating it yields CASGPRTYSYNEQFF.

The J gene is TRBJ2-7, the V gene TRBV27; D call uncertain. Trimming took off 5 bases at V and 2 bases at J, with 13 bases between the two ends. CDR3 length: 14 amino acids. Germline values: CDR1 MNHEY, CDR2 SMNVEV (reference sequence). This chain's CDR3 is CASSLGRRTYEQYF. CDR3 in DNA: TGTGCCAGCAGTCTTGGGCGCCGGACCTACGAGCAGTACTTC.

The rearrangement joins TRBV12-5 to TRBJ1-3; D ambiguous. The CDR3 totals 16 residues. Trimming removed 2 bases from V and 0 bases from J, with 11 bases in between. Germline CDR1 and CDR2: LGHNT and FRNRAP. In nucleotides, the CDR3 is TGTGCTAGTGGTTTGCCCGGCGGTCGCTCTGGAAACACCATATATTTT. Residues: CASGLPGGRSGNTIYF.

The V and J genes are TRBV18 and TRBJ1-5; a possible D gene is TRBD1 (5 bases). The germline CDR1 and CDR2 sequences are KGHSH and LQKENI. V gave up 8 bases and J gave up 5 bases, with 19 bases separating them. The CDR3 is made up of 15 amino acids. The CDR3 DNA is TGTGCCAGCAAAACCGATGGGACTGCCGATCAGCCCCAGCATTTT. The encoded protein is CASKTDGTADQPQHF.

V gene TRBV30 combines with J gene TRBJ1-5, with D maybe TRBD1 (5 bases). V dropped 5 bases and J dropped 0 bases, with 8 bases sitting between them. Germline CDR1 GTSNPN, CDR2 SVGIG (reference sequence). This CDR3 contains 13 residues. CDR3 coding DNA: TGTGCCTGGTCCCAGGGTAGCAATCAGCCCCAGCATTTT. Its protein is CAWSQGSNQPQHF.

The CDR3 DNA reads as TGTGCCAGCAGCCCCTTTAGTAGCGGCCCCTACGAGCAGTACTTC. Translation: CASSPFSSGPYEQYF. This rearrangement joins TRBV28 to TRBJ2-7; D perhaps matches TRBD2 (6 bases). The V end was cut by 6 bases, the J end by 2 bases, with 17 bases between. The CDR3 loop spans 15 amino acids. The germline V gene has CDR1 MDHEN and CDR2 SYDVKM.

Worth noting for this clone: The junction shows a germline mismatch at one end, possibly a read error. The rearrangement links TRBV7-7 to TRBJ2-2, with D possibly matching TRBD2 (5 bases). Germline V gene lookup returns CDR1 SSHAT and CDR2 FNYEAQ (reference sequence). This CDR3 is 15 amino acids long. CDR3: CASSFGGSNTGELFF. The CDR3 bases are TGTGCTAGCAGCTTCGGCGGGTCGAACACCGGGGAGCTGTTTTTT. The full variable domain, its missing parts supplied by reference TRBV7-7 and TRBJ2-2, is GAGVSQSPRYKVTKRGQDVTLRCDPISSHATLYWYQQALGQGPEFLTYFNYEAQPDKSGLPSDRFSAERPEGSISTLTIQRTEQRDSAMYRCASSFGGSNTGELFFGEGSRLTVL.

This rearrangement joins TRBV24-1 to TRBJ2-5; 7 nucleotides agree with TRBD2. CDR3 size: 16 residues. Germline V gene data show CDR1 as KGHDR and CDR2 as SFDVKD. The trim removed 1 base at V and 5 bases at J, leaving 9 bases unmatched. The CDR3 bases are TGTGCCACCAGTGATTTTCTGGGAGGGAAAATCGAGACCCAGTACTTC. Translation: CATSDFLGGKIETQYF.

The CDR3 is CASSQDIQGAFASGANVLTF. In DNA, the CDR3 is TGCGCCAGCAGCCAAGATATTCAGGGGGCCTTTGCCTCTGGGGCCAACGTCCTGACTTTC. V gene TRBV4-3 combines with J gene TRBJ2-6, with 8 bases identical to TRBD1. Trimming cost V 0 bases and J 0 bases; bases outside gene matches: 10. In germline, CDR1 is LGHNA, CDR2 YSLEER. The CDR3 length is 20 residues.

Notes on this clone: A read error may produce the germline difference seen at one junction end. CDR3 loop: CASSPQAGEEQFF. The CDR3 DNA is TGTGCTAGCAGCCCCCAGGCGGGAGAGGAGCAGTTCTTC. The chain combines TRBV7-7 with TRBJ2-1, with 7 bases aligning to TRBD2. This CDR3 has 13 residues. Germline CDR1 SSHAT, CDR2 FNYEAQ (reference sequence).

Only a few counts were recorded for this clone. CDR3 protein: CAISAAGGNTEAFF. CDR3 bases: TGTGCCATCAGTGCCGCCGGGGGGAACACTGAAGCTTTCTTT. The chain has TRBV10-3 and TRBJ1-1; D perhaps matches TRBD1 (5 bases). The CDR3 is 14 amino acids. The V end lost 4 bases, the J end lost 1 base, and 10 bases lay between the germline ends. The germline CDR1 and CDR2 sequences are ENHRY and SYGVKD.

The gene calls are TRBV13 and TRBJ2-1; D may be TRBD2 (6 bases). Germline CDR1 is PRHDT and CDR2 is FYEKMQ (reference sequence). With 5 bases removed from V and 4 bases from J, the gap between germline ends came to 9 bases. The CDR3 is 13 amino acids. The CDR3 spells CASSPAGYNEQFF. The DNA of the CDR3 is TGTGCCAGCAGCCCCGCGGGGTACAATGAGCAGTTCTTC.